These 30 T cell receptor beta chains were all obtained from the same sample, sequenced in a study of blood T cell repertoires in COVID-19. TCRdb keeps only in-frame clones here, not all; method: immunoSEQ multiplex PCR. Of 140,000 or so clones in the sample, around 81% were seen once. Sample: peripheral blood. These receptors all stem from a woman between 45 and 65 years old with acute or convalescent COVID-19.

The gene calls are TRBV11-3 and TRBJ1-1, with D uncertain. Germline CDR1 reads SGHNT; CDR2 reads YENEEA. The CDR3 contains 12 residues. V was trimmed by 1 base and J by 7 bases, leaving 7 bases between them. CDR3 protein: CASSLGEGEAFF. CDR3 nucleotide sequence: TGTGCCAGCAGCTTAGGGGAGGGTGAAGCTTTCTTT.

The rearrangement joins TRBV11-2 to TRBJ2-7, with D possibly TRBD1 on 7 matching bases. The CDR3 covers 14 residues. V was cut by 5 bases and J by 3 bases, with 14 bases left in between. Germline V gene lookup returns CDR1 SGHAT and CDR2 FQNNGV. The DNA of the CDR3 is TGTGCCAGCAGCCTAAACAGGGGAGGCTACGAGCAGTACTTC. This translates into CASSLNRGGYEQYF.

The V call is TRBV5-6, the J call TRBJ1-5; 9 nucleotides agree with TRBD1. This CDR3 has 17 residues. Per germline, CDR1 SGHDT and CDR2 YYEEEE. V shed 2 bases, J shed 1 base, and the junction held 7 bases outside the gene matches. The CDR3: CASSLSNRGLSNQPQHF. Written as DNA, the CDR3 is TGTGCCAGCAGCTTATCGAACAGGGGGCTCAGCAATCAGCCCCAGCATTTT.

The chain is built from TRBV24-1 and TRBJ2-7, with D perhaps TRBD1 (6 bases). V gave up 4 bases and J gave up 5 bases, with 17 bases separating them. Germline CDR1 reads KGHDR; CDR2 reads SFDVKD. The CDR3 length is 15 residues. The CDR3 sequence is CATSDASTGSDEQYF. As DNA, the CDR3 is TGTGCCACCAGTGACGCCTCCACAGGGAGCGACGAGCAGTACTTC.

This chain connects TRBV9 to TRBJ1-2; D may be TRBD1 (6 bases). The CDR3 spans 14 residues. CDR1 is SGDLS, CDR2 YYNGEE, per germline. The V and J ends lost 4 bases and 5 bases respectively, with 15 bases between them. Written as DNA, the CDR3 is TGTGCCAGCAGCCCTTCAGGGGCTGGTTATGGCTACACCTTC. It encodes CASSPSGAGYGYTF.

This chain uses TRBV18 with TRBJ1-3; 10 nucleotides match TRBD1. V gave up 6 bases and J gave up 4 bases; unmatched junction bases: 15. Germline loops: CDR1 KGHSH, CDR2 LQKENI. The CDR3 runs 18 residues. The CDR3 bases are TGTGCCAGCTCGCCTCCGGGACAGGGGATCGCCGGCGGAAACACCATATATTTT. Encoded protein: CASSPPGQGIAGGNTIYF.

The rearrangement uses TRBV6-5 and TRBJ1-5, with 8 bases lining up with TRBD1. The CDR3 has 14 residues. In germline, CDR1 is MNHEY, CDR2 SVGAGI. Trimming at V came to 6 bases and at J to 5 bases, leaving 6 bases not matched to a gene. This CDR3 reads CASSGQGIDQPQHF. The CDR3 bases are TGTGCCAGCAGCGGACAGGGCATCGATCAGCCCCAGCATTTT.

The chain links TRBV5-1 to TRBJ1-1; TRBD1 matches 7 bases. The V gene end was trimmed by 3 bases and the J gene end by 4 bases; junction bases not matched to a gene: 12. CDR1 is SGHRS, CDR2 YFSETQ, per germline. This CDR3 has 16 residues. CDR3 bases: TGCGCCAGCAGCTCCGGACAGGTGACGGGGAGCACTGAAGCTTTCTTT. Protein sequence: CASSSGQVTGSTEAFF.

DNA of the CDR3: TGTGCCAGCAGTTCTAGTGGATACGGGACCCAGTACTTC. The encoded protein is CASSSSGYGTQYF. The chain uses TRBV6-2 or TRBV6-3 and TRBJ2-5, with D hard to call. V was clipped by 4 bases and J by 7 bases, with 13 bases between them. Germline lookup yields CDR1 MNHEY and CDR2 SVGEGT. This CDR3 is built from 13 residues.

This clone was detected only a few times. The chain is built from TRBV6-5 and TRBJ2-7; no reliable D call. Germline lookup yields CDR1 MNHEY and CDR2 SVGAGI. The CDR3 length is 11 residues. V lost 4 bases, J lost 4 bases, and 5 bases lay in between. This chain's CDR3 is CASSSYYEQYF. The CDR3 DNA sequence: TGTGCCAGCAGTTCCTATTACGAGCAGTACTTC.

There are a few counts of this clone. The chain combines TRBV3-1 (or the pseudogene TRBV3-2) with TRBJ1-1; D is undetermined. Germline-derived CDR1 and CDR2 are LGHDT and YNNKEL (reference sequence). The CDR3 is made up of 13 amino acids. The ends were cut back, 3 bases at V and 0 bases at J, with 5 bases in the middle. CDR3 sequence: CASSHAVNTEAFF. CDR3 nucleotide sequence: TGTGCCAGCAGCCATGCAGTGAACACTGAAGCTTTCTTT.

The rearrangement links TRBV5-1 to TRBJ1-4, with 9 bases aligning to TRBD1. This CDR3 spans 16 amino acids. CDR1 and CDR2 from the germline V gene are SGHRS and YFSETQ. The V and J ends lost 4 bases and 5 bases, in that order; junction bases with no gene match: 9. The DNA for the CDR3 is TGCGCCAGCAGCCGGGGGACAGGGACCCTCAATGAAAAACTGTTTTTT. Protein sequence: CASSRGTGTLNEKLFF.

Only one count was recorded for this clone. The gene calls are TRBV5-1 and TRBJ2-3; 7 positions match TRBD2. This CDR3 spans 15 amino acids. Germline V lookup: CDR1 SGHRS, CDR2 YFSETQ. V dropped 5 bases and J dropped 6; count of bases not matched to a gene: 12. The CDR3 coding sequence is TGCGCCAGCAGTGGGGGGGACTTCTCTTGGGATACGCAGTATTTT. This encodes CASSGGDFSWDTQYF.

V gene TRBV19 combines with J gene TRBJ1-5; D not resolved. The germline V gene has CDR1 LNHDA and CDR2 SQIVND (reference sequence). V was clipped by 8 bases and J by 7 bases, with 18 bases between them. This CDR3 has 14 amino acids. This CDR3 is CASSPGPQGQPQHF. The CDR3 DNA reads TGTGCCAGTTCCCCGGGTCCTCAAGGACAGCCCCAGCATTTT. Full variable domain (rest looked up from reference TRBV19 and TRBJ1-5): DGGITQSPKYLFRKEGQNVTLSCEQNLNHDAMYWYRQDPGQGLRLIYYSQIVNDFQKGDIAEGYSVSREKKESFPLTVTSAQKNPTAFYLCASSPGPQGQPQHFGDGTRLSIL.

CDR3 loop: CASSTGLAGGRDEQFF. The CDR3 nucleotides read TGCGCCAGCAGCACAGGACTAGCGGGGGGGCGGGATGAGCAGTTCTTC. The chain uses TRBV4-3 and TRBJ2-1, with TRBD2 matching 15 bases. The trim removed 5 bases at V and 8 bases at J, leaving 7 bases unmatched. Germline CDR1 is LGHNA and CDR2 is YSLEER. CDR3 size: 16 residues.

The chain uses TRBV7-3 and TRBJ1-5; 7 bases line up with TRBD1. CDR3 length: 17 residues. Looked up from germline, CDR1 is SGHTA and CDR2 is FQGTGA. Trimming cost V 5 bases and J 3 bases; bases outside gene matches: 13. CDR3: CASSLPGTAIFNQPQHF. The CDR3 DNA reads TGTGCCAGCAGCCTTCCCGGGACAGCAATTTTCAATCAGCCCCAGCATTTT.

The chain is built from TRBV5-1 and TRBJ2-2; D is possibly TRBD2 (6 bases). The germline gives CDR1 SGHRS, CDR2 YFSETQ. This CDR3 region has 16 residues. The germline V and J ends were trimmed by 1 base and 0 bases, with 10 bases remaining between them. In nucleotides, the CDR3 is TGCGCCAGCAGCTTGTTTGGCGGGGCGAACACCGGGGAGCTGTTTTTT. This sequence encodes CASSLFGGANTGELFF.

This sequence joins TRBV5-8 and TRBJ2-7; TRBD1 aligns across 9 bases. V shed 5 bases and J 1 base; nucleotides not matched to a gene: 7. Germline-derived CDR1 and CDR2 are SGHTS and YDEGEE. There are 15 residues in the CDR3. CDR3: CASSRTGVVSYEQYF. The CDR3 nucleotides read TGTGCCAGCAGTAGGACAGGGGTTGTTTCCTACGAGCAGTACTTC. Filled out from reference TRBV5-8 and TRBJ2-7, the complete variable domain reads EAGVTQSPTHLIKTRGQQATLRCSPISGHTSVYWYQQALGLGLQFLLWYDEGEERNRGNFPPRFSGRQFPNYSSELNVNALELEDSALYLCASSRTGVVSYEQYFGPGTRLTVT.

In its sample, this clone was seen a few times. The V and J genes are TRBV28 and TRBJ1-2; TRBD1 agrees at 8 bases. Per the germline V gene, CDR1 is MDHEN and CDR2 is SYDVKM. V dropped 6 bases and J dropped 7; count of bases not matched to a gene: 7. The CDR3 totals 13 residues. Written as DNA, the CDR3 is TGTGCCAGCAGCCGGACAGGGATCGGTGGCTACACCTTC. This translates into CASSRTGIGGYTF.

This chain uses TRBV29-1 with TRBJ1-2; D uncertain. CDR1 and CDR2 (germline): SQVTM, ANQGSEA. The CDR3 runs 12 residues. Trimming took 0 bases from V and 2 from J, leaving 4 bases between them. CDR3: CSVEDRNYGYTF. For the CDR3, the DNA is TGCAGCGTTGAAGACAGAAACTATGGCTACACCTTC. Based on the CDR3 plus reference TRBV29-1 and TRBJ1-2, the full variable domain is SAVISQKPSRDICQRGTSLTIQCQVDSQVTMMFWYRQQPGQSLTLIATANQGSEATYESGFVIDKFPISRPNLTFSTLTVSNMSPEDSSIYLCSVEDRNYGYTFGSGTRLTVV.

This chain joins TRBV9 and TRBJ2-5, with 16 positions matching TRBD2. The J segment lost 3 bases and the V segment lost 4 bases, leaving 12 bases of the junction unmatched. Germline loops: CDR1 SGDLS, CDR2 YYNGEE. The CDR3 spans 19 residues. The CDR3 loop reads CASSPGTSGGATWEETQYF. The DNA of the CDR3 is TGTGCCAGCAGCCCTGGGACTAGCGGGGGGGCCACGTGGGAAGAGACCCAGTACTTC.

The chain joins TRBV7-3 to TRBJ1-6, with D possibly TRBD1 on 5 matching bases. The germline gives CDR1 SGHTA, CDR2 FQGTGA. This CDR3 comprises 15 residues. The germline V and J ends were trimmed by 1 base and 7 bases, with 11 bases remaining between them. The CDR3 sequence: CASSLRPGENSPLHF. For the CDR3, the DNA is TGTGCCAGCAGCTTAAGACCGGGGGAAAATTCACCCCTCCACTTT. Supplemented by reference TRBV7-3 and TRBJ1-6, the full variable domain reads GAGVSQTPSNKVTEKGKYVELRCDPISGHTALYWYRQSLGQGPEFLIYFQGTGAADDSGLPNDRFFAVRPEGSVSTLKIQRTERGDSAVYLCASSLRPGENSPLHFGNGTRLTVT.

V usage is TRBV5-1 and J usage is TRBJ2-7; perhaps TRBD2 as D (5 bases). This CDR3 is built from 14 residues. Per the germline V gene, CDR1 is SGHRS and CDR2 is YFSETQ. The ends were cut back, 4 bases at V and 5 bases at J, with 16 bases in the middle. In nucleotides, the CDR3 is TGCGCCAGCAGCGTAGGACTCGAAGGACACGAGCAGTACTTC. Translating it yields CASSVGLEGHEQYF.

This chain uses TRBV5-1 with TRBJ1-1; perhaps TRBD1 as D (5 bases). In germline, CDR1 is SGHRS, CDR2 YFSETQ. V lost 5 bases and J lost 8, with 10 bases in between. The CDR3 runs 11 residues. CDR3 residues: CASRQETEAFF. The CDR3, as DNA: TGCGCCAGCAGACAGGAGACCGAAGCTTTCTTT. Full variable domain (outside the CDR3, taken from reference TRBV5-1 and TRBJ1-1): KAGVTQTPRYLIKTRGQQVTLSCSPISGHRSVSWYQQTPGQGLQFLFEYFSETQRNKGNFPGRFSGRQFSNSRSEMNVSTLELGDSALYLCASRQETEAFFGQGTRLTVV.

The chain has TRBV6-1 and TRBJ2-5, with D unclear. From germline, CDR1 is MNHNS and CDR2 SASEGT. V was clipped by 4 bases and J by 4 bases, with 19 bases between them. This CDR3 has 16 residues. DNA of the CDR3: TGTGCCAGCAGTGCAGAGATGACGGGTGTCGGAGAGACCCAGTACTTC. Protein: CASSAEMTGVGETQYF.

The chain combines TRBV2 with TRBJ1-6; D remains unclear. CDR1 is SNHLY and CDR2 is FYNNEI in the germline V gene. The V gene lost 8 bases and the J gene lost 0 bases, with 11 bases spanning the gap. The CDR3 has 15 amino acids. CDR3 sequence reads: CASGRESSYNSPLHF. The CDR3 nucleotides are TGTGCCAGCGGACGGGAGAGCTCCTATAATTCACCCCTCCACTTT.

The chain employs TRBV6-5 and TRBJ2-2; 7 nucleotides align to TRBD1. The V gene's germline CDR1 is MNHEY and CDR2 SVGAGI. Germline trimming cut 7 bases from V and 3 bases from J; bases unmatched to any gene: 8. The CDR3 is 15 amino acids. CDR3 amino acids: CASTPRTGDTGELFF. The CDR3 DNA is TGTGCCAGCACCCCAAGAACAGGGGACACCGGGGAGCTGTTTTTT.

The genes are TRBV11-2 and TRBJ2-1; a weak D match, TRBD2 (7 bases). Germline V gene sequence: CDR1 SGHAT, CDR2 FQNNGV. The CDR3 is made up of 18 amino acids. Trimming removed 1 base at V and 4 bases at J, with 20 bases between. CDR3 amino acids: CASSLGRGGPTPYNEQFF. The CDR3 DNA reads TGTGCCAGCAGCTTAGGGAGGGGGGGGCCCACACCATACAATGAGCAGTTCTTC.

The genes are TRBV21-1 and TRBJ2-7; the table's D call TRBD2 went unverified against the DNA. TRBV21-1 is labeled a pseudogene. The CDR3 extends over 13 amino acids. CDR3 amino acids: CARGPGKTYEQYF. CDR3 nucleotides: TGTGCCAGAGGGCCGGGGAAGACCTACGAGCAGTACTTC.

The J gene is TRBJ1-1, the V gene TRBV4-2, with TRBD1 as a possible D gene (6 bases). Between the trimmed V and J ends, which lost 2 bases and 5 bases, there was a span of 12 bases. Germline values: CDR1 LGHNA, CDR2 YNFKEQ. The CDR3 extends over 14 amino acids. CDR3 amino acids: CASSQTQRGTEAFF. DNA for the CDR3: TGTGCCAGCAGCCAAACCCAGAGGGGGACTGAAGCTTTCTTT.